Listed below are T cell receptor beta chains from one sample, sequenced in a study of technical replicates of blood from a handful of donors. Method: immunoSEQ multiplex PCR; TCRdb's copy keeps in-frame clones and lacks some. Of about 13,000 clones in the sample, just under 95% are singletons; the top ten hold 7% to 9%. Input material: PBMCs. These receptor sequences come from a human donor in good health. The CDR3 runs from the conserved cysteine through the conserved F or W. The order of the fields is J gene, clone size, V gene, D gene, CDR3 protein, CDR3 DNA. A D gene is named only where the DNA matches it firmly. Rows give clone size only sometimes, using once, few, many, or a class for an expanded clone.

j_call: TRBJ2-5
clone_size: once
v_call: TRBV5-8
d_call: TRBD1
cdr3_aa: CASSLGDRAGETQYF
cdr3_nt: TGTGCCAGCAGCTTGGGCGACAGGGCAGGGGAGACCCAGTACTTC

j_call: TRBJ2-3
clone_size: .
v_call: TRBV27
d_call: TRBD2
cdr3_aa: CASSPRGAGDFLPSRTDTQYF
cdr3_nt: TGTGCCAGCAGTCCGCGGGGAGCGGGAGACTTCCTCCCCTCTCGCACAGATACGCAGTATTTT

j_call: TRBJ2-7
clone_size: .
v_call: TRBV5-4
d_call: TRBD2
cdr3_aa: CASSLVRERPYEQYF
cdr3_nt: TGTGCCAGCAGCTTGGTGCGGGAGCGTCCCTACGAGCAGTACTTC

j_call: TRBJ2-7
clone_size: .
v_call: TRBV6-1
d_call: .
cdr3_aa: CASWAGQSSYEQYF
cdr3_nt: TGTGCCAGCTGGGCGGGCCAAAGCTCCTACGAGCAGTACTTC

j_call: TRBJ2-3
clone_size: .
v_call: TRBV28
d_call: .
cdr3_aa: CASSLFSAGSGTDTQYF
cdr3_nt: TGTGCCAGCAGTTTATTTTCCGCAGGGTCGGGCACAGATACGCAGTATTTT

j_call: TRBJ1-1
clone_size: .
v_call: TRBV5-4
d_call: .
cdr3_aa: CASSLQGFAEAFF
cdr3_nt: TGTGCCAGCAGCTTACAGGGTTTCGCTGAAGCTTTCTTT

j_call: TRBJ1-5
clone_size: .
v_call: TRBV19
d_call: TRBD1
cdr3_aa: CASKPGTGNQPQHF
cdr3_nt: TGTGCCAGTAAACCCGGGACAGGAAATCAGCCCCAGCATTTT

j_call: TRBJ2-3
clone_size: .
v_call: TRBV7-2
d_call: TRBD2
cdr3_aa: CASVDSGRVTDTQYF
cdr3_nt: TGTGCCAGCGTCGATAGCGGGAGGGTTACAGATACGCAGTATTTT

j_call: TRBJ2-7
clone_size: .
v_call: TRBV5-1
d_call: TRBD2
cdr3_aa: CASSLLAGEAYEQYF
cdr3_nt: TGCGCCAGCAGCCTGCTAGCGGGAGAGGCCTACGAGCAGTACTTC

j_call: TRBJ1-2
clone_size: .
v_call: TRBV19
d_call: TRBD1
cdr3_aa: CASSNLGTGIYGYTF
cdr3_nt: TGTGCCAGTAGTAACCTGGGGACAGGGATCTATGGCTACACCTTC

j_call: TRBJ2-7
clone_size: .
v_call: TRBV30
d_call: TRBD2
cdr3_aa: CAWSRSRTIGTTLRWDEQYF
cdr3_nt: TGTGCCTGGAGTCGGAGCCGGACAATTGGGACTACCCTGAGATGGGACGAGCAGTACTTC

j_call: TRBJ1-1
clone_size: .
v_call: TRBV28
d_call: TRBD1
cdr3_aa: CASSLPGDRANTEAFF
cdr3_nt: TGTGCCAGCAGTTTACCAGGGGACAGAGCGAACACTGAAGCTTTCTTT

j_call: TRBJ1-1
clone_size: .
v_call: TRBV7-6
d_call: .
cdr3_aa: CASSSRGPESEAFF
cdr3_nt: TGTGCCAGCAGCTCCAGGGGCCCTGAGTCTGAAGCTTTCTTT

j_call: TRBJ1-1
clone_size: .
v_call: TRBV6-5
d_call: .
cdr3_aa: CATAPGLAFPTEAFF
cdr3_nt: TGTGCCACCGCTCCGGGGTTGGCGTTTCCCACTGAAGCTTTCTTT

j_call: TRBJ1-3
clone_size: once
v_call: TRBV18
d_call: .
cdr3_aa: CASSPPSGQFSGNTIYF
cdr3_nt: TGTGCCAGCTCACCACCGAGCGGACAGTTCTCTGGAAACACCATATATTTT

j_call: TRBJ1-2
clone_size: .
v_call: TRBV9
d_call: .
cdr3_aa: CASSDTGNGYTF
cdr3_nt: TGTGCCAGCAGCGACACAGGGAATGGCTACACCTTC

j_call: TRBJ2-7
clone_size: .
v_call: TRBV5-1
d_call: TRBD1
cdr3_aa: CASSWRQGGYEQYF
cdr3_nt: TGCGCCAGCAGCTGGCGACAGGGGGGATACGAGCAGTACTTC

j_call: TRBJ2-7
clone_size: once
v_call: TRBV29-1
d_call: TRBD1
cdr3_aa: CSVARDSGLEQYF
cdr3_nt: TGCAGCGTTGCCCGGGACAGTGGGCTCGAGCAGTACTTC

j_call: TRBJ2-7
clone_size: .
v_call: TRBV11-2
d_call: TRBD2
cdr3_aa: CASSPTSGRHYEQYF
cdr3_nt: TGTGCCAGCAGCCCTACTAGCGGGCGACACTACGAGCAGTACTTC

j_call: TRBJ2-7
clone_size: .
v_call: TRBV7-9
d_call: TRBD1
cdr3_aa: CASSLGLGTGGLYEQYF
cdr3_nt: TGTGCCAGCAGCTTAGGGCTCGGGACAGGGGGTCTCTACGAGCAGTACTTC

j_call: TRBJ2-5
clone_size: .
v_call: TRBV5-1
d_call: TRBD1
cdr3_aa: CASSLGQGAGQETQYF
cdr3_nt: TGCGCCAGCAGCTTGGGTCAGGGGGCAGGGCAAGAGACCCAGTACTTC

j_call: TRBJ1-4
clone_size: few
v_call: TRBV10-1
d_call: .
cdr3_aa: CASSQGSGEKLFF
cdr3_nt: TGCGCCAGCAGCCAGGGGAGTGGCGAAAAACTGTTTTTT

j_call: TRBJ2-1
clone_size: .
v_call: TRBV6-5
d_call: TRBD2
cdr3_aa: CASSYSSSGSGNEQFF
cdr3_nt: TGTGCCAGCAGTTACTCGAGTAGCGGGAGTGGCAATGAGCAGTTCTTC

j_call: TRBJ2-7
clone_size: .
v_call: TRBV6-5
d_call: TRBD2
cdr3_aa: CASSYSASGYEQYF
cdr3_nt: TGTGCCAGCAGTTACTCGGCTAGCGGCTACGAGCAGTACTTC

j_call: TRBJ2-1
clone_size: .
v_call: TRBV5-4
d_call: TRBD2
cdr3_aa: CASSLEREALNEQFF
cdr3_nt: TGTGCCAGCAGCTTAGAGCGGGAGGCCCTCAATGAGCAGTTCTTC

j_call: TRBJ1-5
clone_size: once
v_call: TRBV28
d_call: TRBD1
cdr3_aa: CALGPDRDDQPQHF
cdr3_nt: TGTGCCTTGGGGCCGGACAGGGATGATCAGCCCCAGCATTTT

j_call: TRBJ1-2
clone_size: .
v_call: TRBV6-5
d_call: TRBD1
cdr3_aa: CASTATGTGLGYTF
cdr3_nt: TGTGCCAGCACCGCGACCGGGACAGGTCTTGGCTACACCTTC

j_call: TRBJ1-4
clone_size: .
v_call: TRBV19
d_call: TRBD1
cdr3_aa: CASGDRGLNEKLFF
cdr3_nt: TGTGCCAGTGGGGACAGGGGGCTTAATGAAAAACTGTTTTTT

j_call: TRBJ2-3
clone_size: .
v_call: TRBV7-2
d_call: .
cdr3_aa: CASSPGVATDTQYF
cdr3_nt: TGTGCCAGCAGCCCCGGAGTAGCGACAGATACGCAGTATTTT

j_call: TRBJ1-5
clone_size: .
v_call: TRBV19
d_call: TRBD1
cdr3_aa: CASSRQGSNQPQHF
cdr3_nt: TGTGCCAGTAGTCGACAGGGGTCAAATCAGCCCCAGCATTTT

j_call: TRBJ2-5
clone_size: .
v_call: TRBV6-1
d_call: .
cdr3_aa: CASSEQRSPETQYF
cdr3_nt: TGTGCCAGCAGTGAACAGCGATCCCCAGAGACCCAGTACTTC

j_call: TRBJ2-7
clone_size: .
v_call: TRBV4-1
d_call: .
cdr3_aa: CASSQGILAQSYEQYF
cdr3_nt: TGCGCCAGCAGCCAAGGGATACTAGCACAGAGCTACGAGCAGTACTTC

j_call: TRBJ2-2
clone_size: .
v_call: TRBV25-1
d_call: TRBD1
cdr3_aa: CASSEADRGRTGELFF
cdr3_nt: TGTGCCAGCAGTGAAGCGGACAGGGGGAGGACCGGGGAGCTGTTTTTT

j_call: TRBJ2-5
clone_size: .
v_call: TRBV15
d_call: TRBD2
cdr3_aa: CATSRELAGGRFRETQYF
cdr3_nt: TGTGCCACCAGCAGAGAGCTAGCGGGAGGGCGATTTCGGGAGACCCAGTACTTC

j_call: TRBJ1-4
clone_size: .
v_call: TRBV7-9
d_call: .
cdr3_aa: CASSLTVTNEKLFF
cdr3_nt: TGTGCCAGCAGCCTAACGGTAACTAATGAAAAACTGTTTTTT

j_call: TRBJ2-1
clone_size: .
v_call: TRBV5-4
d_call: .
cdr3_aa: CASSPGLFTYNEQFF
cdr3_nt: TGTGCCAGCAGCCCAGGACTATTCACCTACAATGAGCAGTTCTTC

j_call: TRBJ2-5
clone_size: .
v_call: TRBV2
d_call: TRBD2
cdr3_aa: CASMAGVKETQYF
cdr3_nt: TGTGCCAGCATGGCGGGAGTTAAGGAGACCCAGTACTTC

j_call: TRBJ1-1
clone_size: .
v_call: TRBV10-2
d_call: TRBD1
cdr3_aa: CASIGTVSNTEAFF
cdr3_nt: TGCGCCAGCATAGGGACAGTCTCGAACACTGAAGCTTTCTTT

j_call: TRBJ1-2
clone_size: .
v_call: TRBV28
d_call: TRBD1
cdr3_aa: CASINGQGYGYTF
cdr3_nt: TGTGCCAGCATTAACGGACAGGGCTATGGCTACACCTTC